The 21 T cell receptor beta chains below come from one sample, sequenced in a study of human T cells and chemical hapten exposure. The template was total RNA from unfractionated whole blood. TCRdb reprocessed the 5' RACE reads via MiXCR and lists one record per CDR3 protein. The data contain 150,000 or so distinct CDR3 sequences, 3.5% to 5% of them singletons. These receptors were taken from a female donor in good health.

There are many counts of this clonotype. The chain recombines TRBV29-1 with TRBJ1-1, with D unclear. Trimming shortened V by 3 bases and J by 0 bases, and 5 bases separated the two germline ends. Germline loops: CDR1 SQVTM, CDR2 ANQGSEA. This CDR3 has 12 residues. The CDR3 region is CSVDSMNTEAFF. In DNA, the CDR3 is TGCAGCGTTGACAGCATGAACACTGAAGCTTTCTTT.

This clonotype was counted at least ten times. V gene TRBV11-2 combines with J gene TRBJ1-5, with no clear D. The germline V gene encodes CDR1 SGHAT and CDR2 FQNNGV. The CDR3 is 16 amino acids. Trimming took off 0 bases at V and 4 bases at J, with 13 bases between the two ends. The CDR3 loop reads CASSLDPGLRNQPQHF. In DNA, the CDR3 is TGTGCCAGCAGCTTAGATCCCGGACTCCGTAATCAGCCCCAGCATTTT. Filled out from reference TRBV11-2 and TRBJ1-5, the complete variable domain reads EAGVAQSPRYKIIEKRQSVAFWCNPISGHATLYWYQQILGQGPKLLIQFQNNGVVDDSQLPKDRFSAERLKGVDSTLKIQPAKLEDSAVYLCASSLDPGLRNQPQHFGDGTRLSIL.

In its sample, this clonotype was seen a few times. The V call is TRBV2, the J call TRBJ1-6; D unresolved. Germline V CDR1 and CDR2: SNHLY, FYNNEI. CDR3 length: 11 amino acids. V was trimmed by 8 bases and J by 9 bases, leaving 8 bases between them. The CDR3 region has the DNA TGTGCCAGCTCGCCTAGTTCACCCCTCCACTTT. This sequence encodes CASSPSSPLHF.

This clonotype was picked up many times. The chain uses TRBV29-1 and TRBJ2-5, with 7 bases matching TRBD2. Germline CDR1 reads SQVTM; CDR2 reads ANQGSEA. The CDR3 is 11 residues long. J lost 4 bases, V lost 5 bases, and 1 base had no gene match. The CDR3 here is CSVREGETQYF. Here the CDR3 DNA reads TGCAGCGTTAGGGAGGGAGAGACCCAGTACTTC.

This clonotype was detected ten times or more. The chain recombines TRBV20-1 with TRBJ1-5; maybe TRBD1 (5 bases). The V gene's germline CDR1 is DFQATT and CDR2 SNEGSKA (reference sequence). The V gene lost 0 bases and the J gene lost 3 bases, with 15 bases spanning the gap. There are 16 residues in the CDR3. The CDR3 protein is CSARDAGYAPNQPQHF. The CDR3 DNA reads as TGCAGTGCTAGAGATGCAGGGTATGCCCCCAATCAGCCCCAGCATTTT.

This clonotype was seen ten or more times. The chain has TRBV7-8 and TRBJ1-2; no reliable D call. Germline lookup yields CDR1 SGHVS and CDR2 FQNEAQ. CDR3 length equals 16 residues. Trimming removed 0 bases at V and 4 bases at J, with 15 bases between. The CDR3 is CASSLARTGGSYGYTF. CDR3 DNA sequence: TGTGCCAGCAGCTTAGCCCGGACGGGAGGTAGCTATGGCTACACCTTC. The full variable domain, rest sourced from reference TRBV7-8 and TRBJ1-2, is GAGVSQSPRYKVAKRGQDVALRCDPISGHVSLFWYQQALGQGPEFLTYFQNEAQLDKSGLPSDRFFAERPEGSVSTLKIQRTQQEDSAVYLCASSLARTGGSYGYTFGSGTRLTVV.

The table lists this clonotype with many counts. The chain employs TRBV6-5 and TRBJ1-6; 8 bases match TRBD1. The CDR3 consists of 12 residues. After removal of 9 bases from V and 13 bases from J, the junction contained 8 bases not matched to a gene. Germline V gives CDR1 MNHEY, CDR2 SVGAGI. The CDR3 nucleotides read TGTGCCAGTCGTCTCAGGGGGCTCCCCCTCCACTTT. This sequence encodes CASRLRGLPLHF.

This clonotype was counted at least ten times. The chain combines TRBV29-1 with TRBJ1-2; the D gene is possibly TRBD1 (5 bases). The CDR3 totals 14 residues. Trimming cost V 7 bases and J 4 bases, with 19 bases left between them. Germline assignment: CDR1 SQVTM and CDR2 ANQGSEA. CDR3 amino acids: CSGATGSGRYGYTF. Here the CDR3 DNA reads TGCAGCGGTGCAACAGGATCTGGTCGCTATGGCTACACCTTC.

This clonotype came up many times. This chain uses TRBV20-1 with TRBJ2-7, with 8 bases aligning to TRBD1. Losses at the gene ends were 4 bases for V and 6 bases for J; bases not matched to a gene: 11. The CDR3 length is 14 residues. Germline V gene lookup returns CDR1 DFQATT and CDR2 SNEGSKA (reference sequence). The CDR3 nucleotides are TGCAGTGCTATCCGGCCCCAGGGGGCCGGCGAGCAGTACTTC. This translates into CSAIRPQGAGEQYF.

The chain uses TRBV5-1 and TRBJ2-2; tentatively, D is TRBD2 (6 bases). With 1 base removed from V and 0 bases from J, the gap between germline ends came to 10 bases. This CDR3 has 16 amino acids. Per germline, CDR1 SGHRS and CDR2 YFSETQ. CDR3 sequence: CASSLKGLTNTGELFF. The CDR3 DNA sequence: TGCGCCAGCAGCTTGAAGGGACTTACGAACACCGGGGAGCTGTTTTTT.

This clonotype has a count of ten or more. The chain links TRBV6-2 or TRBV6-3 to TRBJ2-1; no reliable D call. The CDR3 consists of 13 residues. Trimming took 5 bases from V and 3 from J, leaving 8 bases between them. The V gene's germline CDR1 is MNHEY and CDR2 SVGEGT. CDR3 in amino acids: CASSIESYNEQFF. The CDR3 region has the DNA TGTGCCAGCAGTATAGAAAGCTACAATGAGCAGTTCTTC.

This clonotype was seen repeatedly, ten times or more. J is TRBJ2-4 and V is TRBV6-2 or TRBV6-3; TRBD2 matches at 8 bases. Trimming removed 6 bases from V and 0 bases from J; junction bases left unmatched: 22. The CDR3 extends over 21 amino acids. Germline V gene sequence: CDR1 MNHEY, CDR2 SVGEGT. CDR3 bases: TGTGCCAGCAGCAGTGGGATAGTAGGAACTCTAGCGGGCCTAGCCAAAAACATTCAGTACTTC. As protein: CASSSGIVGTLAGLAKNIQYF.

This clonotype was found many times. The chain uses TRBV5-1 and TRBJ2-1; D is tentatively TRBD1 or TRBD2 (5 bases each). The germline V gene has CDR1 SGHRS and CDR2 YFSETQ. The CDR3 is made up of 15 amino acids. The V end lost 0 bases, the J end lost 3 bases, and 10 bases lay between the germline ends. CDR3 bases: TGCGCCAGCAGCTTGGTTGGGGGATTCTACAATGAGCAGTTCTTC. It translates to CASSLVGGFYNEQFF.

In this sample, this clonotype turned up many times. J is TRBJ1-6 and V is TRBV6-5; a possible D gene is TRBD1 (5 bases). This CDR3 has 16 amino acids. Germline lookup yields CDR1 MNHEY and CDR2 SVGAGI. V lost 0 bases and J lost 9, with 15 bases in between. The chain's CDR3 is CASSYSWGDQGSPLHF. As DNA, the CDR3 is TGTGCCAGCAGTTACTCGTGGGGGGACCAGGGTTCACCCCTCCACTTT.

This clonotype has more than one count but fewer than ten. V usage is TRBV12-3 or TRBV12-4 and J usage is TRBJ1-5; TRBD1 is a possible D gene (5 bases). V dropped 11 bases and J dropped 5 bases, with 19 bases sitting between them. The CDR3 extends over 14 amino acids. The CDR3 bases are TGTGCCGGCCGGGGAGGGACTTTGTATCAGCCCCAGCATTTT. This gives the protein CAGRGGTLYQPQHF.

This clonotype was seen a handful of times. This chain uses TRBV7-8 with TRBJ1-2; 8 bases are shared with TRBD1. The CDR3 has 13 residues. V lost 6 bases, J lost 8 bases, and 8 bases stayed unmatched. The germline V gene encodes CDR1 SGHVS and CDR2 FQNEAQ. The CDR3 DNA is TGTGCCAGCAGTTCAACCGGGACAGGCGGCTACACCTTC. It translates to CASSSTGTGGYTF.

This clonotype has a count of ten or more. The V call is TRBV6-2 or TRBV6-3, the J call TRBJ1-1; no definite D call. The CDR3 contains 11 residues. V lost 5 bases to trimming and J lost 4 bases, with 5 bases between them. Germline-derived CDR1 and CDR2 are MNHEY and SVGEGT. The CDR3 protein is CASSHGTEAFF. The CDR3 bases are TGTGCCAGCAGTCATGGCACTGAAGCTTTCTTT.

The CDR3 nucleotides read TGTGCCAGCCGCCCCGGCGGCGGGGGGAATGAAAAACTGTTTTTT. Translated, it gives CASRPGGGGNEKLFF. The chain employs TRBV12-3 or TRBV12-4 and TRBJ1-4, with D possibly matching TRBD1 (5 bases). CDR3 length: 15 amino acids. The V gene lost 8 bases and the J gene lost 5 bases, with 18 bases spanning the gap.

The chain combines TRBV29-1 with TRBJ2-7, with D perhaps matching TRBD2 (6 bases). Germline V CDR1 and CDR2: SQVTM, ANQGSEA. V lost 0 bases, J lost 9 bases, and 15 bases lay in between. The CDR3 has 13 residues. CDR3 protein: CSVEDSGDLRQYF. CDR3 sequence (DNA): TGCAGCGTTGAAGATTCGGGGGATCTGAGGCAGTACTTC.

This clonotype showed up many times. The V gene is TRBV2, the J gene TRBJ2-6; D remains ambiguous. The V gene lost 7 bases and the J gene lost 4 bases, with 14 bases spanning the gap. The CDR3 totals 15 residues. Per germline, CDR1 SNHLY and CDR2 FYNNEI. The CDR3 nucleotides read TGTGCCAGCAACTCAATGGGTGGCGGGGCCAACGTCCTGACTTTC. Translation gives CASNSMGGGANVLTF.

J is TRBJ1-2 and V is TRBV3-1; no reliable D call. From germline, CDR1 is LGHDT and CDR2 YNNKEL (reference sequence). V lost 1 base, J lost 2 bases, and 8 bases lay in between. There are 14 residues in the CDR3. The CDR3 sequence: CASSQGPWNYGYTF. The CDR3 nucleotides read TGTGCCAGCAGCCAAGGTCCTTGGAACTATGGCTACACCTTC.